The TCR beta chain described here comes from a study of T cells in Graves' hyperthyroidism and ophthalmopathy. Pregnant or lactating patients were excluded, as were those with uncontrolled infection or other autoimmune disease. The source material, RNA transcripts, was used to amplify TCR beta CDR3 regions. The HTBI primer set was used in a first-round RT-PCR of the TCR CDR3. TCRdb reanalysed the multiplex PCR reads using MiXCR and keeps one entry per CDR3 protein. Altogether under 350,000 distinct CDR3 sequences are present, about 17% being singletons, with the ten largest covering around 58%. There are many counts of this clonotype. V was pared by 6 bases and J by 2 bases, with 10 bases of the junction left unmatched. Germline CDR1 is DFQATT and CDR2 is SNEGSKA (reference sequence). The CDR3 length is 14 residues.

The chain employs TRBV20-1 and TRBJ2-7; 7 positions match TRBD1. The receptor comes from a woman aged 55-70 years with Graves' ophthalmopathy. Sequencing input: blood. The CDR3 here is CSATPRDRPYEQYF. As DNA, the CDR3 is TGCAGTGCCACCCCAAGGGACAGACCCTACGAGCAGTACTTC.